The 14 T cell receptor beta chains presented below share a single source sample, sequenced in a study of technical replicates of blood from a few donors. The assay was immunoSEQ multiplex PCR, and TCRdb's table has in-frame clones only and misses some. There are around 72,000 clones in the sample; about nine tenths occur only once, and 0.35% to 0.45% lies in the top ten. The sample consisted of T cells isolated from PBMCs. These receptors originate from a human donor in good health. Some clones in this sample may be carry-over from other donors' samples.

This clone was observed a single time. The chain couples TRBV11-2 to TRBJ2-2, with 8 bases lining up with TRBD2. The CDR3 loop spans 15 amino acids. Unmatched junction bases numbered 7, after V lost 8 bases and J lost 2 bases. CDR1 and CDR2 from the germline V gene are SGHAT and FQNNGV. CDR3 region: CASYGGALNTGELFF. CDR3 in DNA: TGTGCCAGCTACGGGGGGGCTCTCAACACCGGGGAGCTGTTTTTT.

The chain joins TRBV9 to TRBJ2-5; TRBD1 matches at 7 bases. The CDR3 has 15 amino acids. The germline CDR1 and CDR2 sequences are SGDLS and YYNGEE. After removal of 0 bases from V and 5 bases from J, the junction contained 7 bases not matched to a gene. The DNA for the CDR3 is TGTGCCAGCAGCGTAGAAGGGGGCGAATGGGAGACCCAGTACTTC. Translated: CASSVEGGEWETQYF.

The chain recombines TRBV7-2 with TRBJ1-5; no firm D call. The V and J ends lost 5 bases and 2 bases respectively, with 10 bases between them. Per germline, CDR1 SGHTA and CDR2 FQGNSA. CDR3 size: 14 residues. CDR3 sequence: CASSLRGGNQPQHF. In nucleotides, the CDR3 is TGTGCCAGCAGCCTACGGGGTGGCAATCAGCCCCAGCATTTT.

This clone was detected only once. The chain recombines TRBV7-6 with TRBJ2-1; possible D gene TRBD2, 7 bases. The CDR3 has 16 residues. Germline-derived CDR1 and CDR2 are SGHVS and FNYEAQ. The V gene lost 2 bases and the J gene lost 4 bases, with 15 bases spanning the gap. The CDR3 bases are TGTGCCAGCAGCTTATCGGTGGGGGGGCGGTACAATGAGCAGTTCTTC. Its translation is CASSLSVGGRYNEQFF.

The rearrangement uses TRBV29-1 and TRBJ2-1; TRBD2 matches at 11 bases. Unmatched junction bases numbered 11, after V lost 7 bases and J lost 9 bases. Germline loops: CDR1 SQVTM, CDR2 ANQGSEA. The CDR3 is made up of 14 amino acids. Here the CDR3 reads CSGRTSGRNTEQFF. As DNA, the CDR3 is TGCAGCGGCCGAACTAGCGGGAGAAACACTGAGCAGTTCTTC.

V usage is TRBV6-5 and J usage is TRBJ2-1, with 11 bases lining up with TRBD1. After removal of 6 bases from V and 5 bases from J, the junction contained 0 bases not matched to a gene. The CDR3 sequence is 13 residues long. Germline-derived CDR1 and CDR2 are MNHEY and SVGAGI. In nucleotides, the CDR3 is TGTGCCAGCAGGGGACAGGGGGACAATGAGCAGTTCTTC. This codes for CASRGQGDNEQFF.

As to this clone: Sequence at one end of the junction differs from germline and may be a read error. Other DNA sequences in the same sample also yield this CDR3. The rearrangement links TRBV5-6 to TRBJ1-3; D not resolved. Germline CDR1 reads SGHDT; CDR2 reads YYEEEE. The CDR3 runs to 15 residues. DNA for the CDR3: TGTGCCAGTAGCTTGGCCCGGGGTTCTGGAAACACCATATATTTT. Translation: CASSLARGSGNTIYF.

V gene TRBV5-1 combines with J gene TRBJ1-2; weak D call: TRBD1 (5 bases). The ends were cut back, 1 base at V and 8 bases at J, with 12 bases in the middle. The CDR3 sequence is 13 residues long. Germline CDR1 and CDR2: SGHRS and YFSETQ. CDR3 sequence (DNA): TGCGCCAGCAGCTTGAACCAGGGATCGGGCTACACCTTC. It translates to CASSLNQGSGYTF.

DNA of the CDR3: TGCGCCAGCAGCGAGGGCAGATTATACGAGCAGTACTTC. Protein: CASSEGRLYEQYF. This sequence joins TRBV5-1 and TRBJ2-7; weak D call: TRBD2 (5 bases). The V gene lost 4 bases and the J gene lost 4 bases, with 12 bases spanning the gap. Germline-derived CDR1 and CDR2 are SGHRS and YFSETQ. The CDR3 consists of 13 residues. Combining the CDR3 with reference TRBV5-1 and TRBJ2-7 gives the whole variable domain KAGVTQTPRYLIKTRGQQVTLSCSPISGHRSVSWYQQTPGQGLQFLFEYFSETQRNKGNFPGRFSGRQFSNSRSEMNVSTLELGDSALYLCASSEGRLYEQYFGPGTRLTVT.

This clone was observed once. The chain has TRBV4-1 and TRBJ2-5; 8 nucleotides agree with TRBD1. This CDR3 has 16 residues. Germline lookup yields CDR1 MGHRA and CDR2 YSYEKL. Trimming cost V 3 bases and J 4 bases; bases outside gene matches: 10. CDR3 DNA: TGCGCCAGCAGCCAGGTGACAGGGGTGGGTAGAGAGACCCAGTACTTC. This codes for CASSQVTGVGRETQYF.

V gene TRBV7-3 combines with J gene TRBJ2-1, with 9 bases that match TRBD2. The CDR3 runs 16 residues. CDR1 SGHTA and CDR2 FQGTGA come from the germline V gene. The V and J ends lost 2 bases and 4 bases, in that order; junction bases with no gene match: 6. Here the CDR3 DNA reads TGTGCCAGCAGCTTATATAGCGGGAGTTTGTACAATGAGCAGTTCTTC. Protein sequence: CASSLYSGSLYNEQFF.

The chain carries TRBV7-9 and TRBJ2-3; D gene ambiguous. The CDR3 covers 15 residues. Germline V gives CDR1 SEHNR, CDR2 FQNEAQ (reference sequence). V was pared by 2 bases and J by 2 bases, with 11 bases between. For the CDR3, the DNA is TGTGCCAGCAGCTTAACCTCTAGTTTCACAGATACGCAGTATTTT. The encoded protein is CASSLTSSFTDTQYF.

This sequence joins TRBV30 and TRBJ2-3; TRBD2 agrees at 12 bases. This CDR3 has 15 residues. In germline, CDR1 is GTSNPN, CDR2 SVGIG (reference sequence). V trimming: 2 bases; J trimming: 6 bases; junction bases outside the gene matches: 6. In nucleotides, the CDR3 is TGTGCCTGGAGTCACCTAGCGGGGGGGCTGGATACGCAGTATTTT. Protein: CAWSHLAGGLDTQYF.

The count of this clone is one. The chain combines TRBV6-6 with TRBJ2-7, with 14 nucleotides matching TRBD2. Germline V CDR1 and CDR2: MNHNY, SVGAGI (reference sequence). This CDR3 contains 13 residues. V lost 4 bases, J lost 10 bases, and 3 bases stayed unmatched. For the CDR3, the DNA is TGTGCCAGCAGTTCGGGACTAGCGGGGGAACAGTACTTC. Amino acid sequence: CASSSGLAGEQYF.